Following are 17 T cell receptor beta chains from one sample sequenced in a study of response to subunit inactivated influenza vaccine. TCRdb reprocessed the RT-PCR reads with MiXCR, giving one entry per CDR3 protein. In the table there are 550,000 to 800,000 distinct CDR3 sequences, 15% to 17% of which are singletons. Sequences were derived from PBMCs from blood, sampled 11 to 12 days after vaccination. These receptors all come from a man between 50 and 59 years old who received an inactivated influenza vaccine.

This clonotype was seen a handful of times. The V gene is TRBV30, the J gene TRBJ2-6; D is perhaps TRBD2 (5 bases). Germline CDR1 reads GTSNPN; CDR2 reads SVGIG (reference sequence). V was clipped by 0 bases and J by 2 bases, with 8 bases between them. This CDR3 is built from 15 residues. CDR3 residues: CAWSVPGAGANVLTF. For the CDR3, the DNA is TGTGCCTGGAGTGTACCCGGGGCTGGGGCCAACGTCCTGACTTTC.

This clonotype has a handful of counts. V and J are TRBV2 and TRBJ2-1, with 10 bases lining up with TRBD1. The CDR3 loop spans 15 amino acids. Germline CDR1 SNHLY, CDR2 FYNNEI. V shed 6 bases and J 6 bases; nucleotides not matched to a gene: 8. CDR3: CASSLRDRGGNEQFF. The CDR3 coding sequence is TGTGCCAGCAGCTTACGGGACAGGGGTGGCAATGAGCAGTTCTTC. The variable domain in full, completed from reference TRBV2 and TRBJ2-1, reads EPEVTQTPSHQVTQMGQEVILRCVPISNHLYFYWYRQILGQKVEFLVSFYNNEISEKSEIFDDQFSVERPDGSNFTLKIRSTKLEDSAMYFCASSLRDRGGNEQFFGPGTRLTVL.

The V call is TRBV7-2, the J call TRBJ2-7; D possibly corresponds to TRBD2 (5 bases). V shed 5 bases and J shed 6 bases, with 14 bases lying between them. This CDR3 has 13 amino acids. CDR1 SGHTA and CDR2 FQGNSA come from the germline V gene. CDR3 in DNA: TGTGCCAGCAGCACCCGGCCCGGGATCGAGCAGTACTTC. Translating it yields CASSTRPGIEQYF.

The table lists this clonotype with a few counts. The chain recombines TRBV7-3 with TRBJ2-3, with 7 bases that match TRBD1. V shed 5 bases and J 2 bases; nucleotides not matched to a gene: 4. From germline, CDR1 is SGHTA and CDR2 FQGTGA. This CDR3 region has 14 residues. Here the CDR3 reads CASSPDRITDTQYF. The CDR3 region has the DNA TGTGCCAGCAGCCCGGACAGGATCACAGATACGCAGTATTTT.

This clonotype was detected a few times. CDR3 residues: CASSPGEDEQYF. In DNA form, the CDR3 reads TGTGCCAGCAGTCCCGGGGAGGACGAGCAGTACTTC. The J gene is TRBJ2-7, the V gene TRBV28; a possible D gene is TRBD2 (6 bases). The CDR3 is 12 amino acids. Trimming stripped 5 bases from V and 5 bases from J, with 10 bases between. Looked up from germline, CDR1 is MDHEN and CDR2 is SYDVKM.

The V call is TRBV6-5, the J call TRBJ2-5; TRBD1 agrees at 8 bases. Germline V gene data show CDR1 as MNHEY and CDR2 as SVGAGI. J was trimmed by 5 bases and V by 4 bases; bases with no gene match: 12. This CDR3 has 16 amino acids. In DNA, the CDR3 is TGTGCCAGCAGTTCAACCCGGACAGGGTATGCGGAGACCCAGTACTTC. Translating it yields CASSSTRTGYAETQYF.

The J gene is TRBJ2-5, the V gene TRBV4-3; D not certain. Per germline, CDR1 LGHNA and CDR2 YSLEER. The CDR3 totals 13 residues. Between the trimmed V and J ends, which lost 2 bases and 5 bases, there was a span of 9 bases. The CDR3 nucleotides read TGCGCCAGCAGCCAATTGAACGGGGAGACCCAGTACTTC. Translated: CASSQLNGETQYF.

This clonotype was picked up many times. V usage is TRBV29-1 and J usage is TRBJ1-2, with D possibly TRBD1 on 6 matching bases. This CDR3 spans 13 amino acids. Between the trimmed V and J ends, which lost 4 bases and 5 bases, there was a span of 14 bases. The germline V gene encodes CDR1 SQVTM and CDR2 ANQGSEA. The CDR3 reads CSVGMGAGYGYTF. CDR3 DNA: TGCAGCGTTGGCATGGGGGCGGGATATGGCTACACCTTC.

This clonotype occurred many times. The V call is TRBV12-3 or TRBV12-4, the J call TRBJ1-2; 7 nucleotides line up with TRBD1. The J segment lost 8 bases and the V segment lost 3 bases, leaving 6 bases of the junction unmatched. The CDR3 has 13 residues. The CDR3 reads CASSFLGTDGYTF. CDR3 nucleotides: TGTGCCAGCAGTTTTCTCGGGACAGACGGCTACACCTTC.

This clonotype occurred a few times. V and J are TRBV7-9 and TRBJ2-2; D unresolved. CDR1 and CDR2 (germline): SEHNR, FQNEAQ (reference sequence). V shed 4 bases and J shed 3 bases, with 9 bases lying between them. This CDR3 is 14 amino acids long. The CDR3 DNA reads as TGTGCCAGCAGCTCCCCCGGAGACACCGGGGAGCTGTTTTTT. Amino acid sequence: CASSSPGDTGELFF. Combining the CDR3 with reference TRBV7-9 and TRBJ2-2 gives the whole variable domain DTGVSQNPRHKITKRGQNVTFRCDPISEHNRLYWYRQTLGQGPEFLTYFQNEAQLEKSRLLSDRFSAERPKGSFSTLEIQRTEQGDSAMYLCASSSPGDTGELFFGEGSRLTVL.

V usage is TRBV20-1 and J usage is TRBJ2-3; 7 bases line up with TRBD1. V trimming: 1 base; J trimming: 6 bases; junction bases outside the gene matches: 7. CDR1 is DFQATT and CDR2 is SNEGSKA in the germline V gene (reference sequence). The CDR3 sequence is 14 residues long. CDR3 nucleotides: TGCAGTGCTAGAGTCGGTACAGGGGTGGATACGCAGTATTTT. Its protein product is CSARVGTGVDTQYF.

V and J are TRBV12-3 or TRBV12-4 and TRBJ1-6, with D possibly being TRBD1 (6 bases). V lost 6 bases, J lost 7 bases, and 13 bases lay in between. CDR3 length: 14 residues. This chain's CDR3 is CASSQSTGNSPLHF. The CDR3 DNA reads TGTGCCAGCAGCCAGTCTACAGGGAATTCACCCCTCCACTTT.

Only a few counts were recorded for this clonotype. The J gene is TRBJ1-4, the V gene TRBV7-9, with D uncertain. V gave up 5 bases and J gave up 7 bases, with 14 bases separating them. Germline CDR1 is SEHNR and CDR2 is FQNEAQ (reference sequence). The CDR3 length is 14 residues. This CDR3 reads CASSEQGSGEKLFF. In nucleotides, the CDR3 is TGTGCCAGCAGCGAACAAGGCTCTGGTGAAAAACTGTTTTTT. Full variable domain (remainder filled in from reference TRBV7-9 and TRBJ1-4): DTGVSQNPRHKITKRGQNVTFRCDPISEHNRLYWYRQTLGQGPEFLTYFQNEAQLEKSRLLSDRFSAERPKGSFSTLEIQRTEQGDSAMYLCASSEQGSGEKLFFGSGTQLSVL.

The J gene is TRBJ2-5, the V gene TRBV11-2; D may match TRBD1 or TRBD2 (5 bases each). CDR1 is SGHAT, CDR2 FQNNGV, per germline. CDR3 length: 18 residues. With 1 base removed from V and 3 bases from J, the gap between germline ends came to 21 bases. CDR3 DNA: TGTGCCAGCAGCTTAGGAGGGTTCCGGGACCTGGGAGAAGAGACCCAGTACTTC. Translation gives CASSLGGFRDLGEETQYF. The full variable domain, completed using reference TRBV11-2 and TRBJ2-5, is EAGVAQSPRYKIIEKRQSVAFWCNPISGHATLYWYQQILGQGPKLLIQFQNNGVVDDSQLPKDRFSAERLKGVDSTLKIQPAKLEDSAVYLCASSLGGFRDLGEETQYFGPGTRLLVL.

This clonotype was seen a few times. The V call is TRBV20-1, the J call TRBJ2-1; tentative D call: TRBD2 (5 bases). This CDR3 spans 15 amino acids. CDR1 is DFQATT, CDR2 SNEGSKA, per germline (reference sequence). The V end was cut by 1 base, the J end by 2 bases, with 12 bases between. The CDR3 nucleotides read TGCAGTGCTAGAGGAGGACGGGGTGCCTACAATGAGCAGTTCTTC. This codes for CSARGGRGAYNEQFF.

The rearrangement links TRBV12-3 or TRBV12-4 to TRBJ1-3, with D unresolved. The CDR3 has 13 residues. The germline V and J ends were trimmed by 7 bases and 0 bases, with 7 bases remaining between them. CDR3: CASTPLSGNTIYF. Written as DNA, the CDR3 is TGTGCCAGCACCCCTCTCTCTGGAAACACCATATATTTT.

The J gene is TRBJ2-5, the V gene TRBV18; maybe TRBD1 (5 bases). Looked up from germline, CDR1 is KGHSH and CDR2 is LQKENI. V lost 0 bases to trimming and J lost 5 bases, with 13 bases between them. The CDR3 is made up of 15 amino acids. The CDR3 is CASSPPFRARETQYF. DNA for the CDR3: TGTGCCAGCTCACCACCTTTCAGGGCGCGGGAGACCCAGTACTTC. The variable domain in full, completed from reference TRBV18 and TRBJ2-5, reads NAGVMQNPRHLVRRRGQEARLRCSPMKGHSHVYWYRQLPEEGLKFMVYLQKENIIDESGMPKERFSAEFPKEGPSILRIQQVVRGDSAAYFCASSPPFRARETQYFGPGTRLLVL.